Listed below are T cell receptor beta chains from one sample, sequenced in a study of identical twins. One entry per CDR3 protein results from TCRdb running MiXCR on the 5' RACE reads. The table shows about 190,000 distinct CDR3 sequences, with 15% to 20% occurring only once. In addition, the sample was reused for a study of T cells expressing NK-cell markers.

The sequencing input was CD8+ T cells sorted from blood. All receptors derive from a young woman in good health. Both conserved end residues are part of each CDR3. D genes are given only for firm matches. Clone sizes are given selectively: once, few, many, or a class where the clone is expanded.

abundance	v_gene	j_gene	d_gene	CDR3nt	CDR3aa
medium-sized	TRBV6-4	TRBJ2-3	TRBD1	TGTGCCAGCAGTGACTCGGAGACAGGGGCAGATACGCAGTATTTT	CASSDSETGADTQYF
-	TRBV29-1	TRBJ2-1	-	TGCAGCGTTGTGGGCAGGGCGGACGAGCAGTTCTTC	CSVVGRADEQFF
few	TRBV7-9	TRBJ1-5	-	TGTGCCAGCAGTCCCGGGGGCAGCCCGGGCCAGCATTTT	CASSPGGSPGQHF
-	TRBV2	TRBJ2-2	-	TGTGCCAGCAGTGGTTGGCGGGACACCGGGGAGCTGTTTTTT	CASSGWRDTGELFF
few	TRBV4-1	TRBJ1-5	-	TGCGCCAGCAGCCAAGAAGGGACATCTTTTCAGCCCCAGCATTTT	CASSQEGTSFQPQHF
-	TRBV11-3	TRBJ2-1	-	TGTGCCAGCAGCCTCTTCGTAACAGCATACAATGAGCAGTTCTTC	CASSLFVTAYNEQFF
-	TRBV7-2	TRBJ1-1	TRBD1	TGTGCCAGCAGCATTTCCATTACAGGGGTTGGGGCTGAAGCTTTCTTT	CASSISITGVGAEAFF
-	TRBV27	TRBJ2-1	-	TGTGCCAGCAGTTTAGAGACTGGCAGCTCCTACAATGAGCAGTTCTTC	CASSLETGSSYNEQFF
few	TRBV29-1	TRBJ2-7	TRBD1	TGCAGCGGAAGGACAGGGGGGTCCTACGAGCAGTACTTC	CSGRTGGSYEQYF
many	TRBV29-1	TRBJ2-1	-	TGCAGCGCCGCTAACGGGGGCAATGAGCAGTTCTTC	CSAANGGNEQFF
few	TRBV7-6	TRBJ2-3	-	TGTGCCAGCAGCTTAGCCTTTAGCACAGATACGCAGTATTTT	CASSLAFSTDTQYF
-	TRBV12-5	TRBJ2-1	TRBD1	TGTGCTGGAGCCTCGGGACAGGGGGCGCACAATGAGCAGTTCTTC	CAGASGQGAHNEQFF
-	TRBV12-3/TRBV12-4	TRBJ2-1	TRBD2	TGTGCCAGCAGTCGACGACTAGCGGGGAATCTAAATGAGCAGTTCTTC	CASSRRLAGNLNEQFF
many	TRBV21-1	TRBJ2-3	-	TGTGCCAGCAGCAAAGTAGTGAGGGAGACGTATACGCAGTATTTT	CASSKVVRETYTQYF
-	TRBV12-5	TRBJ1-2	-	TGTGCTAGTGGTTTGGACGGACAAGTCTACACCTTC	CASGLDGQVYTF
-	TRBV10-1	TRBJ2-5	-	TGCGCCAGCGGCCGGGACTTCGCTGGTGGAGAGACCCAGTACTTC	CASGRDFAGGETQYF
many	TRBV29-1	TRBJ2-7	-	TGCAGCGTTGAAGCGACAGGAGTATCCTACGAGCAGTACTTC	CSVEATGVSYEQYF
few	TRBV20-1	TRBJ1-5	-	TGCAGTGCTAGAGATCCCAGGGAGTCTAGCAATCAGCCCCAGCATTTT	CSARDPRESSNQPQHF
few	TRBV12-3/TRBV12-4	TRBJ2-7	-	TGTGCCAGCAGTCTACCGGGGTACGAGCAGTACTTC	CASSLPGYEQYF
once	TRBV7-2	TRBJ2-5	-	TGTGCCAGCAGCCCAATCACTGAAGAGACCCAGTACTTC	CASSPITEETQYF
few	TRBV7-9	TRBJ1-1	-	TGTGCCAGCAGCTTCCCACAGAACACTGAAGCTTTCTTT	CASSFPQNTEAFF
-	TRBV7-8	TRBJ2-3	TRBD2	TGTGCCAGCAGCTCCTCTAGCGGGGGGGGCACAGATACGCAGTATTTT	CASSSSSGGGTDTQYF
few	TRBV12-3/TRBV12-4	TRBJ2-4	-	TGTGCCAGCAGAACCGGTTGGGATCGAATAAACATTCAGTACTTC	CASRTGWDRINIQYF
-	TRBV4-3	TRBJ1-1	-	TGCGCCAGCAGCCAAGAGTCTAGGTACAGTGACACTGAAGCTTTCTTT	CASSQESRYSDTEAFF
-	TRBV4-3	TRBJ2-7	-	TGCGCCAGCAGCCAAGCCGACAGCTACGAGCAGTACTTC	CASSQADSYEQYF
-	TRBV11-3	TRBJ2-7	-	TGTGCCAGCAGCCCAGACGGGGGACCTCCCTACGAGCAGTACTTC	CASSPDGGPPYEQYF
-	TRBV7-8	TRBJ2-5	TRBD1	TGTGCCAGCAGCTCGGACAGGAGCCAAGAGACCCAGTACTTC	CASSSDRSQETQYF
-	TRBV20-1	TRBJ2-7	TRBD1	TGCAGTGCTAACAGGGGCCACGAGCAGTACTTC	CSANRGHEQYF
-	TRBV7-9	TRBJ2-7	-	TGTGCCAGCAGCTTAAGGGTTGCCTACGAGCAGTACTTC	CASSLRVAYEQYF
-	TRBV13	TRBJ2-7	-	TGTGCCAGCAGCGAAAACAGGGTAACCTACGAGCAGTACTTC	CASSENRVTYEQYF
-	TRBV15	TRBJ2-7	-	TGTGCCACCAGCAACGCGGTCTTCACCTTC	CATSNAVFTF